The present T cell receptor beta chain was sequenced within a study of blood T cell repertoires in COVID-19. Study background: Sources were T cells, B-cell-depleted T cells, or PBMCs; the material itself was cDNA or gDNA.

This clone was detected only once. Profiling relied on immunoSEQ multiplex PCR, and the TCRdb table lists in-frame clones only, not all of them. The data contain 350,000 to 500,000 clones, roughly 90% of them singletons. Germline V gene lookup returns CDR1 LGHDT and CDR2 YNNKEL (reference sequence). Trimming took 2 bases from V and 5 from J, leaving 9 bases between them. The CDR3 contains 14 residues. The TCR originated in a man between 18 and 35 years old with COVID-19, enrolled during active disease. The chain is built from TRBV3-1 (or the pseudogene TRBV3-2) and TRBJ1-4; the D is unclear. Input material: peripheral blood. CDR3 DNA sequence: TGTGCCAGCAGCCAACTTAGACAAAATGAAAAACTGTTTTTT. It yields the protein CASSQLRQNEKLFF.